This TCR beta chain came from a study of cytomegalovirus exposure and HLA in healthy donors. The PCR made use of 60 Vbeta and 13 Jbeta primers. In the original analysis: It was a later analysis that counted roughly 80 million unique TCR beta chains, of which roughly 11 million were shared. Clones were read by immunoSEQ multiplex PCR, and TCRdb kept only the in-frame ones, dropping some. That table supplies the V and J calls and clone size; D and trimming were determined from the DNA. The table records about 140,000 clones, roughly 77% of them present only once. This clone was found a few times. Its antigen remains unidentified. This sample includes further DNA sequences coding for the same CDR3. General study results and limits: The authors assumed roughly uniform sequencing depth across donors for presence/absence analyses. Later analysis found that TCR beta chains associated with HLA were more clonally expanded than other, equally common chains. In a later analysis, a genetic analysis reported fewer productive-TCR N-insertions in an Asian-associated ancestry cluster than the cohort average.

The receptor was derived from a woman aged 30 to 39 in good health and CMV-seronegative. The sample taken for sequencing was PBMCs.

CDR3 nucleotides: TGCGCCAGCAGCCCCGAAACAGGTGAAGCTTTCTTT. Translated, it gives CASSPETGEAFF. The chain couples TRBV5-1 to TRBJ1-1; weak D call: TRBD1 (5 bases). Per germline, CDR1 SGHRS and CDR2 YFSETQ. V shed 4 bases and J shed 7 bases, with 11 bases lying between them. This CDR3 contains 12 residues.